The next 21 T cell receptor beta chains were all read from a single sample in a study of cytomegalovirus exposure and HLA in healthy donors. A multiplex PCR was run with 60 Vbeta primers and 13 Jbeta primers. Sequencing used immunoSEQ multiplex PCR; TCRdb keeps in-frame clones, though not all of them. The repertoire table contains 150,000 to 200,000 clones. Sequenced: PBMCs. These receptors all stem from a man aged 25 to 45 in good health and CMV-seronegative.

The CDR3 spells CASSSRWGGTSTGELFF. As DNA, the CDR3 is TGTGCCAGCAGCTCCAGGTGGGGGGGGACGAGCACCGGGGAGCTGTTTTTT. The chain is built from TRBV11-3 and TRBJ2-2, with 7 bases identical to TRBD2. In germline, CDR1 is SGHNT, CDR2 YENEEA. The CDR3 contains 17 residues. Losses at the gene ends were 4 bases for V and 4 bases for J; bases not matched to a gene: 12.

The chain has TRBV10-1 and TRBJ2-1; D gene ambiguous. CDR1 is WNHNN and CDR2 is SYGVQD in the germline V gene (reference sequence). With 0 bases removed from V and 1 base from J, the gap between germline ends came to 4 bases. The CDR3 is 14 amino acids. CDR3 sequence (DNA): TGCGCCAGCAGTGAGTCCGGGTCCTACAATGAGCAGTTCTTC. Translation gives CASSESGSYNEQFF.

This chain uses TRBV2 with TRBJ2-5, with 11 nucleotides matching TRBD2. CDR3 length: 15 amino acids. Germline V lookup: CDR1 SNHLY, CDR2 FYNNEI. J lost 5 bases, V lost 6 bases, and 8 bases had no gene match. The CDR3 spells CASRVTGLAAETQYF. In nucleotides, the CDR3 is TGTGCCAGCAGGGTTACGGGACTAGCGGCGGAGACCCAGTACTTC.

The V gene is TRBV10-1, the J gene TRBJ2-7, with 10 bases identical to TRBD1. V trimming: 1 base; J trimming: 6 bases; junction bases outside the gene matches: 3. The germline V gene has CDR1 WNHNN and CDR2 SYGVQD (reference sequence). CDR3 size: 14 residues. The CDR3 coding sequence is TGCGCCAGCAGTGAGTTAAGGACAGGGGGCGAGCAGTACTTC. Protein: CASSELRTGGEQYF.

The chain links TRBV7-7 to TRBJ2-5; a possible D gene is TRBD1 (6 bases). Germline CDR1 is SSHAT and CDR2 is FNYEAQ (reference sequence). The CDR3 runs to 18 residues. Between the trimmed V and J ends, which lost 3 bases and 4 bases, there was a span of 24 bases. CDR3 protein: CASSLGTGTISPRETQYF. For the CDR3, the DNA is TGTGCCAGCAGCTTGGGGACCGGGACAATAAGCCCTCGAGAGACCCAGTACTTC.

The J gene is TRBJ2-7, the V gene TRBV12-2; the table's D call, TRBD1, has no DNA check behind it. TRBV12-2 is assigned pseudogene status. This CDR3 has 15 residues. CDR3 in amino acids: CASRSRHRGSYEQYF. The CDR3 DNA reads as TGTGCAAGTCGCTCGCGACACAGGGGCTCCTACGAGCAGTACTTC.

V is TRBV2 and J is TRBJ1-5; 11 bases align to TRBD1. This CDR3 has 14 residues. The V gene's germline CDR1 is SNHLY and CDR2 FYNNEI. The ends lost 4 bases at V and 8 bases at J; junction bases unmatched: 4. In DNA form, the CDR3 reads TGTGCCAGCAGTGGGACAGGGGGCAGGGAGCCCCAGCATTTT. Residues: CASSGTGGREPQHF. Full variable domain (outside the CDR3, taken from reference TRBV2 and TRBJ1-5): EPEVTQTPSHQVTQMGQEVILRCVPISNHLYFYWYRQILGQKVEFLVSFYNNEISEKSEIFDDQFSVERPDGSNFTLKIRSTKLEDSAMYFCASSGTGGREPQHFGDGTRLSIL.

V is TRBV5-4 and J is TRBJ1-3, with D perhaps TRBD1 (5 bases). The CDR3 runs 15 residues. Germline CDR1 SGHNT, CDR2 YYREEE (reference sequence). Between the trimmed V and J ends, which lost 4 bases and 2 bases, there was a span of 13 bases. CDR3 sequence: CASSPTVDTGNTIYF. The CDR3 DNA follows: TGTGCCAGCAGCCCGACAGTTGATACTGGAAACACCATATATTTT.

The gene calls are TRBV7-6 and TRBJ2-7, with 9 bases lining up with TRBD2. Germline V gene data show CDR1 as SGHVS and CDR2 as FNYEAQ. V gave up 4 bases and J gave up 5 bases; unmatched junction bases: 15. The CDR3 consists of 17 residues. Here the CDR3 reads CASSSSSGLAGMHEQYF. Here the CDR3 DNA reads TGTGCCAGCAGCTCTTCGAGTGGGCTAGCGGGAATGCACGAGCAGTACTTC.

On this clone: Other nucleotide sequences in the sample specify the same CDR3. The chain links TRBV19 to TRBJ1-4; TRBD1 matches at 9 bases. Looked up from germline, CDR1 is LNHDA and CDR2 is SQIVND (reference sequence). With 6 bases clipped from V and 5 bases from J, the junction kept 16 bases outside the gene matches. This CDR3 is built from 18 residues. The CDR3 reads CASSAGGRTGAENEKLFF. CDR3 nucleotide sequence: TGTGCCAGTAGCGCCGGAGGGCGGACAGGGGCCGAGAATGAAAAACTGTTTTTT.

CDR3 region: CASSPSLRGAPSYEQYF. DNA of the CDR3: TGTGCCAGCAGTCCCTCTTTACGGGGGGCGCCCAGCTACGAGCAGTACTTC. V and J are TRBV27 and TRBJ2-7, with D tentatively TRBD2 (7 bases). From germline, CDR1 is MNHEY and CDR2 SMNVEV (reference sequence). This CDR3 comprises 17 residues. V gave up 5 bases and J gave up 3 bases, with 23 bases separating them.

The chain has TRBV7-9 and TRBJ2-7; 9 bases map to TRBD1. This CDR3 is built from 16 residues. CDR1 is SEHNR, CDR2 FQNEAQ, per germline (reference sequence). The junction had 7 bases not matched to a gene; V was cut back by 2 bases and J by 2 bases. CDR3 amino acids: CASSLSRDRATYEQYF. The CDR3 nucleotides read TGTGCCAGCAGCTTATCCCGGGACAGGGCTACCTACGAGCAGTACTTC.

CDR3 in DNA: TGCAGCGCTGGGACTAGCGAGGGCAATGAGCAGTTCTTC. It encodes CSAGTSEGNEQFF. The rearrangement joins TRBV29-1 to TRBJ2-1; 10 bases agree with TRBD2. The V segment lost 7 bases and the J segment 6 bases; nucleotides outside the gene matches: 6. The V gene's germline CDR1 is SQVTM and CDR2 ANQGSEA. The CDR3 has 13 amino acids.

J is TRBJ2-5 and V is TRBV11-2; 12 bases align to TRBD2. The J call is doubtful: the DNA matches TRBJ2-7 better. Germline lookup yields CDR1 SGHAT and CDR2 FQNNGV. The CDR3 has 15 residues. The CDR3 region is CASSLGTSGNYEQYF. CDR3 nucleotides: TGTGCCAGCAGCTTAGGGACTAGCGGGAACTACGAGCAGTACTTC.

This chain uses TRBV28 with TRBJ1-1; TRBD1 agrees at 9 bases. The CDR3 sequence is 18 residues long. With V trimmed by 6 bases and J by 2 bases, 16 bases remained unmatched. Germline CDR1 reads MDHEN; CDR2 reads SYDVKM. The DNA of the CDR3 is TGTGCCAGCAGCATCCCCCGACAGGGGGAGGTTGATAACACTGAAGCTTTCTTT. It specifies CASSIPRQGEVDNTEAFF.

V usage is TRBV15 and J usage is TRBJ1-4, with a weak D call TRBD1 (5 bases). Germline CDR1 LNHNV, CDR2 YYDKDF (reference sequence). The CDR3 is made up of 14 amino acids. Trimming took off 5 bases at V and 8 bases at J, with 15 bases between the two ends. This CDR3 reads CATSAFRASEKLFF. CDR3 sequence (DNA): TGTGCCACCAGCGCCTTCAGGGCTTCGGAAAAACTGTTTTTT.

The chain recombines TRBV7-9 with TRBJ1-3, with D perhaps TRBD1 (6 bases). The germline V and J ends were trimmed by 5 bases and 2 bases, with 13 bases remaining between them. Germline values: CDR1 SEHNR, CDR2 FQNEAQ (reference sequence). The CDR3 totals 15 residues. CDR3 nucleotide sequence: TGTGCCAGCAGCCCGAGGGGGTCGACTGGAAACACCATATATTTT. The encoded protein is CASSPRGSTGNTIYF.

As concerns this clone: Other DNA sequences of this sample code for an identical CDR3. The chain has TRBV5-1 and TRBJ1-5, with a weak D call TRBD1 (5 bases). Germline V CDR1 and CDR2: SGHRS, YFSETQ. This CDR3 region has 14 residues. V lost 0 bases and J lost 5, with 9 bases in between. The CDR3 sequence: CASSLGQGDQPQHF. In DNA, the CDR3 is TGCGCCAGCAGCTTGGGGCAGGGTGATCAGCCCCAGCATTTT.

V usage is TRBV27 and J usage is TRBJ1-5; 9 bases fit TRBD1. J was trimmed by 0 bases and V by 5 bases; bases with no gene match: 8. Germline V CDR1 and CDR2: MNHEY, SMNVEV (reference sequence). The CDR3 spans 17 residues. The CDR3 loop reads CASSLRQGVYSNQPQHF. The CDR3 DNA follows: TGTGCCAGCAGTCTTAGACAGGGGGTTTATAGCAATCAGCCCCAGCATTTT.

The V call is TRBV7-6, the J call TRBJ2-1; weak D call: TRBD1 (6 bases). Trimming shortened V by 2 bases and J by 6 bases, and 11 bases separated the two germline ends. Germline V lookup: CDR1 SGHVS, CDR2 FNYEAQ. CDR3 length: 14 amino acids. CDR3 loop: CASSLWQGSNEQFF. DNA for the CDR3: TGTGCCAGCAGCTTATGGCAGGGGTCCAATGAGCAGTTCTTC.

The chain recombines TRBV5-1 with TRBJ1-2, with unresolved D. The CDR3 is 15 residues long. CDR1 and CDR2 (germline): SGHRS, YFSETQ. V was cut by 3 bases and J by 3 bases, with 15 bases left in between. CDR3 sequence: CASSSEGEKYYGYTF. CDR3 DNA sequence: TGCGCCAGCAGCTCGGAGGGTGAGAAGTACTATGGCTACACCTTC.